This T cell receptor beta chain originates from a study of T-cell reconstitution after alpha-beta-depleted transplantation in children. Using unique molecular identifiers, the investigators prepared the TCRbeta library. Each CDR3 protein is one row after TCRdb ran MiXCR on the PCR reads. This table has a few hundred thousand distinct CDR3 sequences, 10% to 15% appearing once. The CDR3 extends over 14 amino acids. V lost 6 bases to trimming and J lost 0 bases, with 12 bases between them. The germline CDR1 and CDR2 sequences are DFQATT and SNEGSKA (reference sequence). Overall study results and limits: At day 60, the high TCRbeta diversity found in some patients originated from recipient T cells and thymic progenitors that had survived. From newly produced T cells came most of the T-cell counts and diversity one year after transplant. Several hundred expanded graft clones reportedly were the source of alpha-beta T cells about two months after transplant.

About this clonotype itself: Its target is not known.

The receptor's source is a male patient younger than 18 who had a stem cell transplant for acute myeloid leukemia, so the T cells may come from the graft donor. The chain uses TRBV20-1 and TRBJ1-5, with no clear D. Sequenced here: PBMCs, mostly from graft donor cells, sampled 360 days after TCRalphabeta/CD19-depleted stem cell transplant. In DNA, the CDR3 is TGCAGTGCCCAAATGGGGAATAGCAATCAGCCCCAGCATTTT. Amino acids: CSAQMGNSNQPQHF.